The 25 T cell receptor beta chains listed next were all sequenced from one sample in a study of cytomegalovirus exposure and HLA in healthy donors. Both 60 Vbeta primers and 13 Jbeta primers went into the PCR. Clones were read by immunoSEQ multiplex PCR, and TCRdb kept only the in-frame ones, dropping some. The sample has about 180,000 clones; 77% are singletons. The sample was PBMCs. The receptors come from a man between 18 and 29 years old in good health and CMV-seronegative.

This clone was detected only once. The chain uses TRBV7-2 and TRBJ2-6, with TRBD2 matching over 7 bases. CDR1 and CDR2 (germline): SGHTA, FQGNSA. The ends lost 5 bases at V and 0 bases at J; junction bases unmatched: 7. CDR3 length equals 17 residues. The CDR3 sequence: CASSLRLATSGANVLTF. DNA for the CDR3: TGTGCCAGCAGCCTCAGACTAGCTACCTCTGGGGCCAACGTCCTGACTTTC.

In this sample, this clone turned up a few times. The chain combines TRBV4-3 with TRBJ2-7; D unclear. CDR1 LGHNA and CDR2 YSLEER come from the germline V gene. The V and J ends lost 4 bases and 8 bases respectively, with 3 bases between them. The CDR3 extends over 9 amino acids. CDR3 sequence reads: CASSRQQYF. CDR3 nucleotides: TGCGCCAGCAGCCGGCAGCAGTACTTC.

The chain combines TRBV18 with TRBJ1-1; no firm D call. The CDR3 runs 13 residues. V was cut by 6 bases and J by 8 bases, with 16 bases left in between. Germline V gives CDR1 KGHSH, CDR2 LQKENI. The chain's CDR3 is CASSADLSGEAFF. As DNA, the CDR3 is TGTGCCAGCTCTGCGGATTTGAGTGGGGAAGCTTTCTTT.

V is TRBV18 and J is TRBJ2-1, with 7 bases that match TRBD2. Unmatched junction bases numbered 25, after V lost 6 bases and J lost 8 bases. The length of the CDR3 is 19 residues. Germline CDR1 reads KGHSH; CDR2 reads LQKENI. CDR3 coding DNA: TGTGCCAGCTCCCCCGAAAGGATGACTAGCTTGATGTCCCCCTATGAGCAGTTCTTC. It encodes CASSPERMTSLMSPYEQFF.

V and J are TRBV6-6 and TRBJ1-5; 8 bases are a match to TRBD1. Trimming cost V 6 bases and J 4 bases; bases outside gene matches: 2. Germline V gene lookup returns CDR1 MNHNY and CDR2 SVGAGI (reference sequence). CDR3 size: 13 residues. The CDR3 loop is CASSRQGNQPQHF. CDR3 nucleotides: TGTGCCAGCAGCCGACAGGGGAATCAGCCCCAGCATTTT.

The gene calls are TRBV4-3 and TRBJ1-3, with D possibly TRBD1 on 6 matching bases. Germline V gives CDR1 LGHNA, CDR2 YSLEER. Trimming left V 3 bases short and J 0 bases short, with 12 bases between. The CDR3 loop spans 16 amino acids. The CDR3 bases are TGCGCCAGCAGCCAGTTGACAGGAATCTCTGGAAACACCATATATTTT. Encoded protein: CASSQLTGISGNTIYF.

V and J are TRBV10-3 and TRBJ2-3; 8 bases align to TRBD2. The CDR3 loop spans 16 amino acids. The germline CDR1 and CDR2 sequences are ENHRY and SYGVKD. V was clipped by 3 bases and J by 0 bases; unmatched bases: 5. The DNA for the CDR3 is TGTGCCATCAGTGACCCGGGGGGGCCCAGCACAGATACGCAGTATTTT. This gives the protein CAISDPGGPSTDTQYF.

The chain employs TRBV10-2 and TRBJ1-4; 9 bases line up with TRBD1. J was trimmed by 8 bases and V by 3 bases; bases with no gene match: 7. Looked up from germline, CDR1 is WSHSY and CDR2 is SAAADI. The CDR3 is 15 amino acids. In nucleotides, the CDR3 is TGCGCCAGCAGTGATTCTGACAGGGGGGGCGAAAAACTGTTTTTT. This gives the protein CASSDSDRGGEKLFF.

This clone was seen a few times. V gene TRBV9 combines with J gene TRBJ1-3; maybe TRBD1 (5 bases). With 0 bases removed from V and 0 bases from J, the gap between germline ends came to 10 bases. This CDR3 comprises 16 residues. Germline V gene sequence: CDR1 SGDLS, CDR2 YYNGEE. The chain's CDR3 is CASSVGGWSSGNTIYF. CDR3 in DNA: TGTGCCAGCAGCGTAGGGGGCTGGAGCTCTGGAAACACCATATATTTT.

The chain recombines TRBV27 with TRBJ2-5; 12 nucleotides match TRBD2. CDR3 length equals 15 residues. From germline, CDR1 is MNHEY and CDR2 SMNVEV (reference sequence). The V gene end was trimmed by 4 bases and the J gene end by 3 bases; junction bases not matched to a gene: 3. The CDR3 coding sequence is TGTGCCAGCAGTTCCCGGACTAGCGGGGAAGAGACCCAGTACTTC. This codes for CASSSRTSGEETQYF.

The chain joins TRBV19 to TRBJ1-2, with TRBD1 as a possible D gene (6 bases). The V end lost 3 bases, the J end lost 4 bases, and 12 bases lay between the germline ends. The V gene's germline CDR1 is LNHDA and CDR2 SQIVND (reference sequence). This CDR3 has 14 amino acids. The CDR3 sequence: CASSISDSPYGYTF. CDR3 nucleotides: TGTGCCAGTAGTATTTCGGACAGCCCCTATGGCTACACCTTC.

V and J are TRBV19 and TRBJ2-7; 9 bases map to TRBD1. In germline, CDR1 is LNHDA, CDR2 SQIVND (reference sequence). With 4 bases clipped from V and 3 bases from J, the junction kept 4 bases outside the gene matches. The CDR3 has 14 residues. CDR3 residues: CASSTPGQGYEQYF. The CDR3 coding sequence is TGTGCCAGTAGTACTCCGGGACAGGGCTACGAGCAGTACTTC.

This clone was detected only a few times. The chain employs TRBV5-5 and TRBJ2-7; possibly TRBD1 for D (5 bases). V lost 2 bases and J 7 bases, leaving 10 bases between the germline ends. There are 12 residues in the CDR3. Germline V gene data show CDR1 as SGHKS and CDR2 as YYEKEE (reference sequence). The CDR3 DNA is TGTGCCAGCAGCTTTACAGGACGGGAGCAGTACTTC. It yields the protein CASSFTGREQYF.

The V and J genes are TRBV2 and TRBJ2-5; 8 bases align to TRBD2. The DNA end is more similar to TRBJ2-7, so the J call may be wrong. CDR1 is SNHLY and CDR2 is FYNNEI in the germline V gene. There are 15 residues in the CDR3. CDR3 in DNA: TGTGCCAGCAGAAGACTAGCGCAGAGCTCCTACGAGCAGTACTTC. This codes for CASRRLAQSSYEQYF.

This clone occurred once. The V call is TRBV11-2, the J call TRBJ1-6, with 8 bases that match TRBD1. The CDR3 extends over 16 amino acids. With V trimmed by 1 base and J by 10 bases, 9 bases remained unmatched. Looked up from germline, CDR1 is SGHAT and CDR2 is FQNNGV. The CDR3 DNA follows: TGTGCCAGCAGCTTAGTCCCAGGGGGCATAGGATCACCCCTCCACTTT. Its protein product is CASSLVPGGIGSPLHF.

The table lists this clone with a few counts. In DNA, the CDR3 is TGTGCCAGCAGTCCCCTCGGGGACAATGAGCAGTTCTTC. Protein sequence: CASSPLGDNEQFF. The chain has TRBV6-5 and TRBJ2-1; tentative D call: TRBD2 (5 bases). Germline V gene data show CDR1 as MNHEY and CDR2 as SVGAGI. Trimming pared 5 bases from V and 5 bases from J, leaving 10 bases between. The CDR3 loop spans 13 amino acids.

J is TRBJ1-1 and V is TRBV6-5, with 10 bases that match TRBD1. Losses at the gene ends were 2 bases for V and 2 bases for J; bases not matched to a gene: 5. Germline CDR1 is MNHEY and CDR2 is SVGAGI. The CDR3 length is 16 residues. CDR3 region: CASSYGTGVYNTEAFF. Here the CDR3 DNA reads TGTGCCAGCAGTTACGGGACAGGGGTATACAACACTGAAGCTTTCTTT.

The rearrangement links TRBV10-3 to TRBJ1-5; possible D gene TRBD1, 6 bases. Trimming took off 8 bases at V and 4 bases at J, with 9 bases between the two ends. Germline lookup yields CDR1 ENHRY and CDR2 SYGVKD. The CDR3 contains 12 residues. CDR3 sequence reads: CAIGTTNQPQHF. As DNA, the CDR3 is TGTGCCATCGGGACAACGAATCAGCCCCAGCATTTT.

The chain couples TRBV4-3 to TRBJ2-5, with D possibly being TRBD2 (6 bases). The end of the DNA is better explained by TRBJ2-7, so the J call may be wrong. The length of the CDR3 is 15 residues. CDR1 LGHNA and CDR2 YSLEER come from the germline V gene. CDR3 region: CASSQIPLASYEQYF. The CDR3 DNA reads TGCGCCAGCAGCCAAATCCCGCTAGCGTCCTACGAGCAGTACTTC.

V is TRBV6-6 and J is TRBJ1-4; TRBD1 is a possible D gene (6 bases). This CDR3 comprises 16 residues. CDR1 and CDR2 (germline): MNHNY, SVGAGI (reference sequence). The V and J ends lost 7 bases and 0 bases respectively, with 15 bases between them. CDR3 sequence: CASKTRTEATNEKLFF. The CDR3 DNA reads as TGTGCCAGCAAGACACGGACAGAAGCAACTAATGAAAAACTGTTTTTT.

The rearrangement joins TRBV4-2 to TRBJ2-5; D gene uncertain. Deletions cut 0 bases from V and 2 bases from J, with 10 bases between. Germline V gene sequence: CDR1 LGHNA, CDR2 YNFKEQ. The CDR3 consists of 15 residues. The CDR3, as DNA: TGTGCCAGCAGCCAAGATAGGAGCCAGCAAGAGACCCAGTACTTC. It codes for CASSQDRSQQETQYF.

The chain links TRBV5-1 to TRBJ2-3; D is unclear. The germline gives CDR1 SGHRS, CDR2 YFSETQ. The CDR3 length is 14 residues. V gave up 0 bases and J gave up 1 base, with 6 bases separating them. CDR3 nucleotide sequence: TGCGCCAGCAGCTTGGGAAGCGGCACAGATACGCAGTATTTT. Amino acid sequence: CASSLGSGTDTQYF.

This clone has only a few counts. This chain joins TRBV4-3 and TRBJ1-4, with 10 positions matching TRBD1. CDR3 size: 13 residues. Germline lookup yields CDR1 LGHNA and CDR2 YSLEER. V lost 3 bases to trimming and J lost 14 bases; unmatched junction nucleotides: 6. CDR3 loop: CASSHGQGGQLFF. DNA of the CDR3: TGCGCCAGCAGCCATGGACAGGGGGGTCAGCTGTTTTTT.

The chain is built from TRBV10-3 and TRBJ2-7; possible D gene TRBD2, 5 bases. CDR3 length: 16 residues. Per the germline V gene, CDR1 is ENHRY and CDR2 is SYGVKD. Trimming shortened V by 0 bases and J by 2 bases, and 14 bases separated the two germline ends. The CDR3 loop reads CAISESMAGLPYEQYF. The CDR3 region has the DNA TGTGCCATCAGTGAGTCGATGGCGGGCCTTCCCTACGAGCAGTACTTC.

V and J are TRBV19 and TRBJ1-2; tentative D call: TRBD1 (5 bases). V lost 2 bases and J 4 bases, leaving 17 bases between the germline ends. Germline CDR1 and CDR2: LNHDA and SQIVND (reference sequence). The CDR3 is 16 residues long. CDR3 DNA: TGTGCCAGTAGTATATGGTCGCGGGGCGCGGGCTATGGCTACACCTTC. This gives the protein CASSIWSRGAGYGYTF.